One T cell receptor beta chain is described in this entry. This entry comes from a study of spatial heterogeneity in lung cancer. Documented time point: sample taken at primary tumor resection. Sequencing was performed on whole RNA extracted from tumor and nontumor lung tissue, or from frozen PBMC, and the material was left unsorted. V was cut by 3 bases and J by 1 base, with 4 bases left in between. The CDR3 contains 13 residues. Germline-derived CDR1 and CDR2 are SGHNT and YENEEA. Using its own MiXCR run on the 5' RACE reads, TCRdb lists one record per CDR3 protein. The sample lists about 75,000 distinct CDR3 sequences; approximately 12% were seen once.

The starting material was PBMCs, obtained at surgery. The chain carries TRBV11-3 and TRBJ2-1; D remains unclear. The TCR comes from a male donor with early-stage non-small cell lung cancer. CDR3 amino acids: CASSFSSYNEQFF. The CDR3 DNA is TGTGCCAGCAGCTTCTCGTCCTACAATGAGCAGTTCTTC.